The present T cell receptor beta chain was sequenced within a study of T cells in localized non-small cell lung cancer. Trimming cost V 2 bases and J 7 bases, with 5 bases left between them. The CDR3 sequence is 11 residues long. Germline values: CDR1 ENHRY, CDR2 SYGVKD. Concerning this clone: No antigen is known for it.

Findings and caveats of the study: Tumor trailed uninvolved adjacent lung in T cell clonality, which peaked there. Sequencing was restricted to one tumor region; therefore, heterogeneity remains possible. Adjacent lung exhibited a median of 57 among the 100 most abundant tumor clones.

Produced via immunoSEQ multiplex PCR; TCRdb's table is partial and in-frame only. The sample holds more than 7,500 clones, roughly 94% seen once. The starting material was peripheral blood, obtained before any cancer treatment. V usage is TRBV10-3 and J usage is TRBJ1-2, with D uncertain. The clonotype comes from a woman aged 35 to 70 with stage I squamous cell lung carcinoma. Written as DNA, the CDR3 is TGTGCCATCAGTGAGACTAGTGGCTACACCTTC. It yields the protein CAISETSGYTF.